The rows below give T cell receptor beta chains drawn from one sample of a study of cytomegalovirus exposure and HLA in healthy donors. Clones were read by immunoSEQ multiplex PCR, and TCRdb kept only the in-frame ones, dropping some. The profile shows around 110,000 clones, roughly 71% of them singletons. Sequences were obtained from PBMCs. The receptors originated from a male donor in good health and CMV-seropositive. Each CDR3 is given with its conserved first and last residue. D genes are given only for firm matches.

V gene	J gene	CDR3 length	D gene	CDR3 protein
TRBV7-9	TRBJ2-5	14	TRBD1	CASSPFDREETQYF
TRBV30	TRBJ1-1	15	TRBD1	CAWSPMDRMNTEAFF
TRBV19	TRBJ1-2	15	NA	CASSNPGGANYGYTF
TRBV29-1	TRBJ2-2	12	NA	CSVSGYTGELFF
TRBV7-7	TRBJ2-2	15	TRBD1	CASSPGGTNTGELFF
TRBV18	TRBJ2-7	14	TRBD2	CASSPTSRNYEQYF
TRBV18	TRBJ2-3	14	TRBD2	CASSLPSGADTQYF
TRBV5-1	TRBJ1-2	15	NA	CASSLTPGRGYGYTF
TRBV15	TRBJ2-7	15	NA	CATSRVEGASYEQYF
TRBV5-4	TRBJ1-5	12	NA	CASSFSGQPQHF